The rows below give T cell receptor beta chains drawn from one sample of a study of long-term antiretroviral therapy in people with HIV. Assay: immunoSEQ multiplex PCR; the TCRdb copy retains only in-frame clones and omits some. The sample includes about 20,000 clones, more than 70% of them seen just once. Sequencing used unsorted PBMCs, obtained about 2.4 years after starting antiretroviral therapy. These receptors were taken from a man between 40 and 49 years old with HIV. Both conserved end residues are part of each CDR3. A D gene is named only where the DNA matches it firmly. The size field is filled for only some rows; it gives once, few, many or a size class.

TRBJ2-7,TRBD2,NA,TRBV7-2,CASSARTSGGALEQYF,TGTGCCAGCAGCGCGAGGACTAGCGGGGGGGCCCTCGAGCAGTACTTC
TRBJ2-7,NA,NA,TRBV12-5,CASGLGSYEQYF,TGTGCTAGTGGTTTGGGGAGTTACGAGCAGTACTTC
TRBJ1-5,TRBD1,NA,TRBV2,CASSEQGDQPQHF,TGTGCCAGCAGTGAACAGGGGGATCAGCCCCAGCATTTT
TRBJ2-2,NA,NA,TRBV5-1,CASSLFGRTTPNTGELFF,TGCGCCAGCAGCTTATTTGGAAGGACAACCCCGAACACCGGGGAGCTGTTTTTT
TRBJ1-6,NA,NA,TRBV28,CASRMGQYNSPLHF,TGTGCCAGCAGGATGGGACAATATAATTCACCCCTCCACTTT
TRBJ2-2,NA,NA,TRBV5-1,CASSELTNTGELFF,TGCGCCAGCAGCGAGCTAACGAACACCGGGGAGCTGTTTTTT
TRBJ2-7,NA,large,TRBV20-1,CSASDHEQYF,TGCAGTGCTAGTGACCACGAGCAGTACTTC
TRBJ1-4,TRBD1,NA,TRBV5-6,CATPGTAQDATNEKLFF,TGTGCCACACCCGGGACAGCTCAAGATGCAACTAATGAAAAACTGTTTTTT
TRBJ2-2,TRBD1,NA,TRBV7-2,CASSLEGTVVGELFF,TGTGCCAGCAGCTTAGAGGGGACAGTTGTTGGGGAGCTGTTTTTT
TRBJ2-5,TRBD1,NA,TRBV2,CASYPWDKLRDSQETQYF,TGTGCCAGCTATCCTTGGGATAAACTCCGGGACAGCCAAGAGACCCAGTACTTC
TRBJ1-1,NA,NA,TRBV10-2,CASSSQAMNTEAFF,TGCGCCAGCTCTAGTCAGGCAATGAACACTGAAGCTTTCTTT
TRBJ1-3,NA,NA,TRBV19,CASSIGTLGNTIYF,TGTGCCAGTAGTATCGGGACGTTGGGAAACACCATATATTTT
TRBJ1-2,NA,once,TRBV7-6,CASSLGGLGGYTF,TGTGCCAGCAGCTTAGGAGGGCTGGGTGGCTACACCTTC
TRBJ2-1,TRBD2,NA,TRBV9,CASSNPIGREGYNEQFF,TGTGCCAGCAGCAATCCTATAGGACGGGAGGGTTACAATGAGCAGTTCTTC
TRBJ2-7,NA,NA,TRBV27,CASSLSEGYEQYF,TGTGCCAGCAGTTTATCCGAAGGCTACGAGCAGTACTTC
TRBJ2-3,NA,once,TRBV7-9,CASSFQGGGTDTQYF,TGTGCCAGCAGCTTCCAGGGTGGTGGCACAGATACGCAGTATTTT
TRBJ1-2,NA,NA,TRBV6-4,CASSPQGTRGYTF,TGTGCCAGCAGTCCACAGGGAACGAGGGGCTACACCTTC
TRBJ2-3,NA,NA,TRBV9,CASSVEGDTDTQYF,TGTGCCAGCAGCGTAGAAGGCGATACAGATACGCAGTATTTT
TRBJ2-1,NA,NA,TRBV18,CASSPQAGYNEQFF,TGTGCCAGCTCACCACAGGCAGGGTACAATGAGCAGTTCTTC
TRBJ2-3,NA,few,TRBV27,CASSTPGLGTDTQYF,TGTGCCAGCAGTACACCGGGACTGGGGACAGATACGCAGTATTTT
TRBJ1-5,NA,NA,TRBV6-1,CASSPGLNTLQPQHF,TGTGCCAGCAGCCCCGGGCTAAACACATTACAGCCCCAGCATTTT
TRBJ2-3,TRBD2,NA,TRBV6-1,CASSLDSGGANTQYF,TGTGCCAGCAGCCTTGATAGCGGGGGGGCGAATACGCAGTATTTT
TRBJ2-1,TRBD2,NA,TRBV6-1,CASTLAGDLDEQFF,TGTGCCAGCACCCTAGCGGGAGATTTGGATGAGCAGTTCTTC
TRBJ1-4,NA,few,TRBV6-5,CASRYEPNEKLFF,TGTGCCAGCAGATACGAGCCTAATGAAAAACTGTTTTTT
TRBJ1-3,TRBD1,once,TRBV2,CASSLQGFSGNTIYF,TGTGCCAGCAGCTTACAGGGGTTCTCTGGAAACACCATATATTTT
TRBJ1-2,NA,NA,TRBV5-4,CASSLETGFYGYTF,TGTGCCAGCAGCTTGGAGACGGGCTTCTATGGCTACACCTTC
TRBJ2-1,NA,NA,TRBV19,CASKGVNEQFF,TGTGCCAGTAAGGGGGTGAATGAGCAGTTCTTC
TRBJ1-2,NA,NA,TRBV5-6,CASSLGASGYGYTF,TGTGCCAGCAGCTTGGGAGCCTCAGGGTATGGCTACACCTTC
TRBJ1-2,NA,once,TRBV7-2,CASSLGAGGSYGYTF,TGTGCCAGCAGCTTAGGGGCGGGGGGATCCTATGGCTACACCTTC
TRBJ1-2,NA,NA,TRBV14,CASSQGTGRGGYTF,TGTGCCAGCAGCCAGGGTACAGGCCGCGGTGGCTACACCTTC
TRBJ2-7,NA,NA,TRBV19,CASSPVVRTYEQYF,TGTGCCAGTAGCCCCGTGGTCAGGACCTACGAGCAGTACTTC
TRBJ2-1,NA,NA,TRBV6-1,CASILRRGTYNEQFF,TGTGCCAGCATTCTGAGGAGGGGCACCTACAATGAGCAGTTCTTC
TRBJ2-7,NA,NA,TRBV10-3,CAISESQGTYEQYF,TGTGCCATCAGTGAGTCCCAGGGCACCTACGAGCAGTACTTC
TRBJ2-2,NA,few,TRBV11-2,CASSRRGNTGELFF,TGTGCCAGCAGCCGCAGAGGTAACACCGGGGAGCTGTTTTTT
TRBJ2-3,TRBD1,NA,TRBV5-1,CASSARDRVADTQYF,TGCGCCAGCAGCGCCCGGGACAGGGTGGCAGATACGCAGTATTTT
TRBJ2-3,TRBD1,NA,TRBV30,CACRGPSEGQYF,TGTGCCTGCAGGGGGCCCAGCGAGGGGCAGTATTTT
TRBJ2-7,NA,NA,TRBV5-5,CASSLTSLAYEQYF,TGTGCCAGCAGCTTGACTAGTCTAGCCTACGAGCAGTACTTC
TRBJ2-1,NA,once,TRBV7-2,CASSLRPAFVSYNEQFF,TGTGCCAGCAGCTTAAGGCCGGCGTTTGTCTCCTACAATGAGCAGTTCTTC
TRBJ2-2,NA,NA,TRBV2,CASSDVAGLGPGELFF,TGTGCCAGCAGTGACGTAGCAGGGTTAGGCCCCGGGGAGCTGTTTTTT
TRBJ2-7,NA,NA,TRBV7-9,CASSLALEGKKYF,TGTGCCAGCAGCTTAGCCCTAGAAGGGAAGAAGTACTTC
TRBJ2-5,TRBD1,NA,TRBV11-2,CASAELTGEETQYF,TGTGCCAGCGCTGAATTGACAGGGGAAGAGACCCAGTACTTC
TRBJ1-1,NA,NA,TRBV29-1,CSALLGFEAFF,TGCAGCGCGCTGCTAGGGTTTGAAGCTTTCTTT
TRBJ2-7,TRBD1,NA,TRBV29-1,CSVLRDRGLPYEQYF,TGCAGCGTTCTCCGGGACAGGGGGCTCCCCTACGAGCAGTACTTC
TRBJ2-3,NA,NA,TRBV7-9,CASSPPGSTDTQYF,TGTGCCAGCAGCCCCCCAGGGTCCACAGATACGCAGTATTTT
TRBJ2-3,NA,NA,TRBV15,CATSRVSRVITDTQYF,TGTGCCACCAGCAGAGTCTCTCGAGTGATAACAGATACGCAGTATTTT
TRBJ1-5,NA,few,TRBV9,CASSPQGSNQPQHF,TGTGCCAGCAGCCCTCAGGGTAGCAATCAGCCCCAGCATTTT
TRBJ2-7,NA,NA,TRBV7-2,CASSLEREQYF,TGTGCCAGCAGCTTAGAGCGAGAGCAGTACTTC
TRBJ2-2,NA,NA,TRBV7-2,CASSLGVGGELFF,TGTGCCAGCAGCTTAGGAGTTGGGGGGGAGCTGTTTTTT
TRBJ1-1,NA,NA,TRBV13,CASSIRGGGNTEAFF,TGTGCCAGCAGCATAAGAGGTGGGGGGAACACTGAAGCTTTCTTT
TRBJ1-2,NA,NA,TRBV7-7,CARINRDLTENYGYTF,TGTGCCAGAATCAATCGGGACCTCACTGAAAACTATGGCTACACCTTC
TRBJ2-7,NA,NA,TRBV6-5,CASSPGGEQYF,TGTGCCAGCAGCCCCGGGGGCGAGCAGTACTTC
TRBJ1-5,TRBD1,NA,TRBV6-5,CASSPRRGGGEPQHF,TGTGCCAGCAGTCCCCGGAGAGGGGGCGGGGAACCCCAGCATTTT
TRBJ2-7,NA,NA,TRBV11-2,CASSLGQGGSGYEQYF,TGTGCCAGCAGCTTAGGACAAGGGGGGTCGGGCTACGAGCAGTACTTC
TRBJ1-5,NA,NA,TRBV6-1,CASSDVGGGQPQHF,TGTGCCAGCAGTGACGTCGGGGGAGGTCAGCCCCAGCATTTT
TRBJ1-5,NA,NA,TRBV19,CASMTANQPQHF,TGTGCCAGTATGACGGCAAATCAGCCCCAGCATTTT